The 22 T cell receptor beta chains in this list originate from one sample, sequenced in a study of glioma-infiltrating T cells after dendritic cell vaccination. As for time point: after dendritic cell vaccination, including at tumor progression/relapse. Using immunoSEQ multiplex PCR, the repertoire was profiled, and TCRdb retains in-frame clones only, with some absent. The sample lists some 91,000 clones, roughly four fifths seen once, with 2% to 2.5% in the top ten. The sample consisted of blood, taken after dendritic cell vaccination. The receptors were gathered from a human donor with glioblastoma.

The chain combines TRBV21-1 with TRBJ1-5; the table's TRBD1 call for D was not verified on the DNA. TRBV21-1 is annotated as a pseudogene. The CDR3 is made up of 14 amino acids. CDR3 loop: CASSETGSNQPQHF. The CDR3 nucleotides read TGTGCCAGCAGCGAGACAGGGAGCAATCAGCCCCAGCATTTT.

The rearrangement uses TRBV11-2 and TRBJ1-2; D is uncertain. Germline V gene lookup returns CDR1 SGHAT and CDR2 FQNNGV. Between the trimmed V and J ends, which lost 7 bases and 4 bases, there was a span of 16 bases. The CDR3 sequence is 14 residues long. CDR3 nucleotide sequence: TGTGCCAGCACCACAGACCCAGAGGGCTATGGCTACACCTTC. Residues: CASTTDPEGYGYTF. The complete variable domain, with remaining parts taken from reference TRBV11-2 and TRBJ1-2, reads EAGVAQSPRYKIIEKRQSVAFWCNPISGHATLYWYQQILGQGPKLLIQFQNNGVVDDSQLPKDRFSAERLKGVDSTLKIQPAKLEDSAVYLCASTTDPEGYGYTFGSGTRLTVV.

This rearrangement joins TRBV6-1 to TRBJ2-4; D ambiguous. The V end was cut by 8 bases, the J end by 4 bases, with 12 bases between. Germline V gives CDR1 MNHNS, CDR2 SASEGT. This CDR3 is 13 amino acids long. CDR3 in DNA: TGTGCCAGCGCGCGGTCGGTTAAAAACATTCAGTACTTC. Encoded protein: CASARSVKNIQYF.

This chain uses TRBV2 with TRBJ1-5; D is unresolved. V lost 8 bases, J lost 6 bases, and 14 bases lay in between. Germline V gene sequence: CDR1 SNHLY, CDR2 FYNNEI. The CDR3 sequence is 13 residues long. The CDR3 sequence is CASQFSTGQPQHF. For the CDR3, the DNA is TGTGCCAGCCAGTTTTCCACGGGTCAGCCCCAGCATTTT.

A single count supports this clone. CDR3 DNA: TGCGCCAGCAGCTTGGCAAGGACAGGGGGGTGGTTCTACAATGAGCAGTTCTTC. This gives the protein CASSLARTGGWFYNEQFF. The rearrangement uses TRBV5-1 and TRBJ2-1, with 10 bases matching TRBD1. This CDR3 has 18 amino acids. The V gene end was trimmed by 0 bases and the J gene end by 3 bases; junction bases not matched to a gene: 9. In germline, CDR1 is SGHRS, CDR2 YFSETQ.

The rearrangement uses TRBV7-8 and TRBJ1-5; D is uncertain. V was shortened by 5 bases and J by 2 bases, with 10 bases between the two germline ends. CDR1 SGHVS and CDR2 FQNEAQ come from the germline V gene. The CDR3 contains 14 residues. The CDR3 DNA is TGTGCCAGCAGCGCCAACACAGGCAATCAGCCCCAGCATTTT. Translation: CASSANTGNQPQHF.

Many counts were recorded for this clone. The gene calls are TRBV10-3 and TRBJ2-1, with TRBD2 matching 12 bases. Germline assignment: CDR1 ENHRY and CDR2 SYGVKD. Germline trimming cut 6 bases from V and 7 bases from J; bases unmatched to any gene: 1. This CDR3 comprises 13 residues. The CDR3 loop is CAISLAGGNEQFF. The DNA for the CDR3 is TGTGCCATCAGCCTAGCGGGAGGGAATGAGCAGTTCTTC.

The rearrangement links TRBV2 to TRBJ2-7; 7 bases agree with TRBD1. J lost 2 bases, V lost 1 base, and 8 bases had no gene match. The CDR3 loop spans 16 amino acids. CDR1 is SNHLY and CDR2 is FYNNEI in the germline V gene. CDR3 loop: CASSEVATGTAYEQYV. The CDR3 DNA is TGTGCCAGCAGTGAAGTTGCAACCGGGACAGCCTACGAGCAGTACGTC.

The chain joins TRBV7-9 to TRBJ2-7, with TRBD2 matching 10 bases. With 5 bases clipped from V and 3 bases from J, the junction kept 4 bases outside the gene matches. CDR1 is SEHNR and CDR2 is FQNEAQ in the germline V gene (reference sequence). The CDR3 runs 14 residues. In DNA form, the CDR3 reads TGTGCCAGCAGCCTCGGACTAGCGGACTACGAGCAGTACGTC. It yields the protein CASSLGLADYEQYV.

The chain recombines TRBV2 with TRBJ1-2, with 7 nucleotides matching TRBD1. Germline trimming cut 9 bases from V and 7 bases from J; bases unmatched to any gene: 14. There are 14 residues in the CDR3. CDR1 SNHLY and CDR2 FYNNEI come from the germline V gene. The CDR3 DNA reads TGTGCCAGTACTACCGGGACAGCTTATGGTGGCTACACCTTC. Translating gives CASTTGTAYGGYTF.

The genes are TRBV6-6 and TRBJ2-7; D is perhaps TRBD1 (6 bases). This CDR3 spans 13 amino acids. Trimming took off 6 bases at V and 3 bases at J, with 12 bases between the two ends. Germline V lookup: CDR1 MNHNY, CDR2 SVGAGI (reference sequence). The CDR3 reads CASSLGQYYEQYF. In DNA form, the CDR3 reads TGTGCCAGCAGCCTCGGACAGTACTACGAGCAGTACTTC.

This clone was seen once. The rearrangement uses TRBV5-4 and TRBJ2-4; 8 positions match TRBD1. V lost 4 bases to trimming and J lost 3 bases; unmatched junction nucleotides: 3. Looked up from germline, CDR1 is SGHNT and CDR2 is YYREEE (reference sequence). The length of the CDR3 is 14 residues. The CDR3 loop is CASSPDRVKNIQYF. The DNA of the CDR3 is TGTGCCAGCAGCCCGGACAGGGTCAAAAACATTCAGTACTTC.

This clone was found once. V gene TRBV13 combines with J gene TRBJ1-6; 7 nucleotides agree with TRBD1. The CDR3 totals 15 residues. Germline V gene data show CDR1 as PRHDT and CDR2 as FYEKMQ (reference sequence). Trimming cost V 6 bases and J 9 bases; bases outside gene matches: 11. In nucleotides, the CDR3 is TGTGCCAGCAGACCCTACAGGGGCGCTCCTTCACCCCTCCACTTT. Its translation is CASRPYRGAPSPLHF. The full variable domain, in which reference TRBV13 and TRBJ1-6 provide the parts outside the CDR3, is AAGVIQSPRHLIKEKRETATLKCYPIPRHDTVYWYQQGPGQDPQFLISFYEKMQSDKGSIPDRFSAQQFSDYHSELNMSSLELGDSALYFCASRPYRGAPSPLHFGNGTRLTVT.

The chain joins TRBV19 to TRBJ2-7; TRBD1 matches at 9 bases. With 5 bases clipped from V and 6 bases from J, the junction kept 2 bases outside the gene matches. The CDR3 contains 12 residues. Germline CDR1 and CDR2: LNHDA and SQIVND (reference sequence). CDR3 amino acids: CASSATGGEQYV. Here the CDR3 DNA reads TGTGCCAGTAGTGCGACAGGGGGCGAGCAGTACGTC.

V is TRBV5-4 and J is TRBJ2-4; 8 nucleotides agree with TRBD2. J was trimmed by 0 bases and V by 4 bases; bases with no gene match: 12. CDR3 length: 18 amino acids. The V gene's germline CDR1 is SGHNT and CDR2 YYREEE (reference sequence). The CDR3, as DNA: TGTGCCAGCAGCCCAATCCCCAGCGGGGGACCAGCCAAAAACATTCAGTACTTC. Amino acid sequence: CASSPIPSGGPAKNIQYF.

The chain uses TRBV5-4 and TRBJ1-2; the match to TRBD1 covers 11 bases. Per the germline V gene, CDR1 is SGHNT and CDR2 is YYREEE (reference sequence). The ends lost 3 bases at V and 0 bases at J; junction bases unmatched: 10. The CDR3 runs to 18 residues. The CDR3 sequence: CASSYPGTGGGANYGYTF. CDR3 nucleotide sequence: TGTGCCAGCAGCTACCCCGGGACAGGGGGTGGAGCTAACTATGGCTACACCTTC.

V is TRBV7-3 and J is TRBJ2-1; D ambiguous. V shed 5 bases and J shed 2 bases, with 10 bases lying between them. Germline lookup yields CDR1 SGHTA and CDR2 FQGTGA. The CDR3 spans 14 residues. CDR3 nucleotide sequence: TGTGCCAGCAGCGCGCCGGAGACCTACAATGAGCAGTTCTTC. Translating gives CASSAPETYNEQFF.

V gene TRBV19 combines with J gene TRBJ2-1; D may be TRBD1 (5 bases). Germline V gene lookup returns CDR1 LNHDA and CDR2 SQIVND (reference sequence). V was trimmed by 4 bases and J by 11 bases, leaving 15 bases between them. The CDR3 has 13 amino acids. The CDR3 nucleotides are TGTGCCAGTAGTACCCCGCAGGGTTCTAAGCAGTTCTTC. Amino acids: CASSTPQGSKQFF.

The rearrangement joins TRBV6-1 to TRBJ2-7; TRBD2 might be the D (6 bases). The V end lost 8 bases, the J end lost 0 bases, and 11 bases lay between the germline ends. The CDR3 consists of 13 residues. Germline lookup yields CDR1 MNHNS and CDR2 SASEGT. The CDR3 protein is CASAVGGSYEQYF. The CDR3 DNA reads as TGTGCCAGCGCCGTGGGGGGCTCCTACGAGCAGTACTTC.

The CDR3 DNA reads TGTGCCAGTCAGGGTAACGGGGAGCTGTTTTTT. This gives the protein CASQGNGELFF. The V call is TRBV6-6, the J call TRBJ2-2, with D possibly TRBD1 on 5 matching bases. Germline CDR1 and CDR2: MNHNY and SVGAGI (reference sequence). With 9 bases removed from V and 7 bases from J, the gap between germline ends came to 9 bases. The CDR3 has 11 residues.

This rearrangement joins TRBV6-1 to TRBJ1-5; TRBD1 matches at 7 bases. J gave up 4 bases and V 7 bases, and 10 bases lay outside the gene matches. Germline-derived CDR1 and CDR2 are MNHNS and SASEGT. The CDR3 has 15 amino acids. DNA for the CDR3: TGTGCCAGCAACTTAGGACAGGCTCCTAATCAGCCCCAGCATTTT. Residues: CASNLGQAPNQPQHF.

The CDR3 protein is CSAREDWFQFF. The CDR3 DNA sequence: TGCAGTGCTAGAGAAGACTGGTTTCAGTTCTTC. The chain employs TRBV20-1 and TRBJ2-1; D is uncertain. Trimming stripped 0 bases from V and 13 bases from J, with 10 bases between. The length of the CDR3 is 11 residues. Germline V CDR1 and CDR2: DFQATT, SNEGSKA (reference sequence).